Presented here are 19 T cell receptor beta chains from one specimen sequenced in a study of metastatic and nonmetastatic thyroid tumors. TCRdb ran MiXCR on the PCR reads. The table lists over 20,000 clones, roughly a quarter of them singletons. Thyroid surgery took place with no prior treatment in any patient. Sequencing input: blood. These receptor sequences come from a female donor with papillary thyroid cancer or a benign thyroid nodule (not recorded which). Some clones in this sample may be carry-over from other donors' samples.

In its sample, this clone was seen many times. This chain links TRBV3-1 with TRBJ2-4, with D possibly matching TRBD2 (5 bases). V lost 4 bases and J lost 3, with 13 bases in between. This CDR3 has 15 residues. From germline, CDR1 is LGHDT and CDR2 YNNKEL (reference sequence). The CDR3 region has the DNA TGTGCCAGCAGCCCCAGCCGCGGAGGCAAAAACATTCAGTACTTC. This sequence encodes CASSPSRGGKNIQYF. Full variable domain (remainder filled in from reference TRBV3-1 and TRBJ2-4): DTAVSQTPKYLVTQMGNDKSIKCEQNLGHDTMYWYKQDSKKFLKIMFSYNNKELIINETVPNRFSPKSPDKAHLNLHINSLELGDSAVYFCASSPSRGGKNIQYFGAGTRLSVL.

This clone was seen at least ten times. The chain links TRBV10-2 to TRBJ1-1; TRBD1 might be the D (6 bases). Per germline, CDR1 WSHSY and CDR2 SAAADI. The CDR3 covers 17 residues. V was pared by 6 bases and J by 0 bases, with 20 bases between. DNA of the CDR3: TGCGCCAGCAGGGCATCTTTCAGGGGAAGGATGAACACTGAAGCTTTCTTT. Residues: CASRASFRGRMNTEAFF.

This sequence joins TRBV20-1 and TRBJ2-7; 8 bases map to TRBD1. V lost 1 base and J lost 6; bases outside the gene matches: 8. Germline-derived CDR1 and CDR2 are DFQATT and SNEGSKA (reference sequence). The CDR3 is 14 amino acids. In nucleotides, the CDR3 is TGCAGTGCTAGAGCTCCTGGACAGGGTGGCGAGCAGTACTTC. Protein: CSARAPGQGGEQYF.

With regard to this clone: This CDR3 is missing its conserved last phenylalanine or tryptophan, likely due to a read error. The DNA is omitted, as the CDR3 cannot be located on it reliably, and the CDR3 follows TCRdb's listing. This chain joins TRBV25-1 and TRBJ1-4. The CDR3 length is 17 residues, termini included. Germline loops: CDR1 MGHDK, CDR2 SYGVNS. The CDR3 here is CASSEGSAGLANEKLCC.

The V and J genes are TRBV6-1 and TRBJ2-7; D ambiguous. The CDR3 is 13 amino acids. V lost 6 bases, J lost 6 bases, and 15 bases lay in between. The V gene's germline CDR1 is MNHNS and CDR2 SASEGT. CDR3 region: CASRESTAAEQYF. CDR3 bases: TGTGCCAGCAGGGAATCGACCGCCGCCGAGCAGTACTTC.

This clone was observed many times. This chain joins TRBV6-5 and TRBJ2-3, with a tentative D call TRBD2 (6 bases). The CDR3 contains 15 residues. Trimming removed 0 bases at V and 2 bases at J, with 9 bases between. Per the germline V gene, CDR1 is MNHEY and CDR2 is SVGAGI. The CDR3 DNA is TGTGCCAGCAGTTACTCGGGACTCCTCACAGATACGCAGTATTTT. Protein product: CASSYSGLLTDTQYF.

This clone was seen many times. The genes are TRBV6-2 or TRBV6-3 and TRBJ2-2; TRBD2 matches at 8 bases. V was clipped by 5 bases and J by 3 bases; unmatched bases: 2. The germline V gene has CDR1 MNHEY and CDR2 SVGEGT. CDR3 length: 14 amino acids. In nucleotides, the CDR3 is TGTGCCAGCAGTAGCGGGGGAGACACCGGGGAGCTGTTTTTT. This sequence encodes CASSSGGDTGELFF.

CDR3 sequence: CASSVGGGNNQPQHF. For the CDR3, the DNA is TGTGCCAGCAGCGTAGGAGGGGGGAACAATCAGCCCCAGCATTTT. V gene TRBV9 combines with J gene TRBJ1-5; TRBD1 might be the D (6 bases). Deletions cut 0 bases from V and 3 bases from J, with 10 bases between. Per the germline V gene, CDR1 is SGDLS and CDR2 is YYNGEE. The CDR3 totals 15 residues.

CDR3 nucleotide sequence: TGCAGTGCTAGAGACCGGGGACAGGGGACAGTTGGCTACACCTTC. Protein: CSARDRGQGTVGYTF. The genes are TRBV20-1 and TRBJ1-2; 10 nucleotides line up with TRBD1. The CDR3 is 15 residues long. The trim removed 0 bases at V and 7 bases at J, leaving 8 bases unmatched. The germline CDR1 and CDR2 sequences are DFQATT and SNEGSKA (reference sequence).

By frequency in the sample, this clone is medium-sized. The rearrangement joins TRBV5-8 to TRBJ2-5, with unresolved D. The ends were cut back, 0 bases at V and 3 bases at J, with 18 bases in the middle. The length of the CDR3 is 17 residues. In germline, CDR1 is SGHTS, CDR2 YDEGEE. CDR3 sequence reads: CASSLDLWPDRKETQYF. The DNA for the CDR3 is TGTGCCAGCAGCTTGGATCTCTGGCCAGATAGGAAAGAGACCCAGTACTTC.

The CDR3 sequence: CSAVTDRGDGYTF. The DNA for the CDR3 is TGCAGTGCTGTGACTGACAGGGGAGATGGCTACACCTTC. The chain recombines TRBV20-1 with TRBJ1-2; TRBD1 matches at 8 bases. There are 13 residues in the CDR3. Per the germline V gene, CDR1 is DFQATT and CDR2 is SNEGSKA (reference sequence). With 5 bases clipped from V and 6 bases from J, the junction kept 8 bases outside the gene matches.

The table lists this clone with many counts. V is TRBV4-1 and J is TRBJ2-5; 7 nucleotides align to TRBD2. Germline CDR1 and CDR2: MGHRA and YSYEKL. V shed 0 bases and J 5 bases; nucleotides not matched to a gene: 12. This CDR3 has 17 amino acids. CDR3 in DNA: TGCGCCAGCAGCCAAGATTCGGGGGGAGGGCCGGGGGAGACCCAGTACTTC. It is translated as CASSQDSGGGPGETQYF.

This clone is medium-sized within its sample. V is TRBV5-1 and J is TRBJ2-1; the D call may be TRBD1 or TRBD2 (5 bases each). V was trimmed by 0 bases and J by 7 bases, leaving 17 bases between them. This CDR3 has 16 amino acids. From germline, CDR1 is SGHRS and CDR2 YFSETQ. CDR3 sequence reads: CASSLGGRQSGNEQFF. As DNA, the CDR3 is TGCGCCAGCAGCTTGGGAGGAAGACAGTCGGGGAATGAGCAGTTCTTC.

Ten or more counts support this clone. The chain is built from TRBV6-2 or TRBV6-3 and TRBJ1-2; no clear D gene. This CDR3 is built from 13 residues. The germline gives CDR1 MNHEY, CDR2 SVGEGT. V gave up 0 bases and J gave up 6 bases, with 8 bases separating them. The CDR3 spells CASSYSERNGYTF. The CDR3 DNA is TGTGCCAGCAGTTACTCGGAGAGGAATGGCTACACCTTC.

Within the sample, this clone is medium-sized. The chain employs TRBV19 and TRBJ2-3, with D perhaps matching TRBD2 (6 bases). The CDR3 runs to 16 residues. Germline V lookup: CDR1 LNHDA, CDR2 SQIVND (reference sequence). Between the trimmed V and J ends, which lost 5 bases and 6 bases, there was a span of 21 bases. The CDR3 spells CASSPTGTPAGDTQYF. Written as DNA, the CDR3 is TGTGCCAGTAGTCCAACCGGGACCCCTGCGGGGGATACGCAGTATTTT. The full variable domain, in which reference TRBV19 and TRBJ2-3 provide the parts outside the CDR3, is DGGITQSPKYLFRKEGQNVTLSCEQNLNHDAMYWYRQDPGQGLRLIYYSQIVNDFQKGDIAEGYSVSREKKESFPLTVTSAQKNPTAFYLCASSPTGTPAGDTQYFGPGTRLTVL.

This clone was counted a few times. V usage is TRBV7-9 and J usage is TRBJ2-7, with D hard to call. With 4 bases removed from V and 6 bases from J, the gap between germline ends came to 10 bases. The CDR3 loop spans 12 amino acids. From germline, CDR1 is SEHNR and CDR2 FQNEAQ (reference sequence). CDR3 DNA sequence: TGTGCCAGCAGCTCCGACACTCTCGAGCAGTACTTC. Protein sequence: CASSSDTLEQYF.

The J gene is TRBJ2-7, the V gene TRBV11-1, with TRBD2 identical over 15 bases. The V gene's germline CDR1 is SGHAT and CDR2 FQDESV (reference sequence). After removal of 5 bases from V and 4 bases from J, the junction contained 6 bases not matched to a gene. The CDR3 is 16 residues long. In DNA form, the CDR3 reads TGTGCCAGCAGCGCAGGGACTAGCGGGAGGTTATACGAGCAGTACTTC. Protein: CASSAGTSGRLYEQYF.

This clone is termed medium-sized (0.01 to 0.1%). The genes are TRBV19 and TRBJ2-6; the D gene is possibly TRBD1 (6 bases). The V end lost 4 bases, the J end lost 3 bases, and 13 bases lay between the germline ends. Germline CDR1 LNHDA, CDR2 SQIVND (reference sequence). The CDR3 is made up of 16 amino acids. This CDR3 is CASSTFYRDGANVLTF. The CDR3 nucleotides read TGTGCCAGTAGTACGTTTTACAGGGATGGGGCCAACGTCCTGACTTTC.

This clone has a count of ten or more. The CDR3 loop is CASSQDLGVNQPQHF. As DNA, the CDR3 is TGCGCCAGCAGCCAGGACTTAGGGGTCAATCAGCCCCAGCATTTT. The rearrangement uses TRBV4-3 and TRBJ1-5; a weak D match, TRBD1 (5 bases). CDR1 is LGHNA and CDR2 is YSLEER in the germline V gene. The V and J ends lost 3 bases and 3 bases respectively, with 12 bases between them. This CDR3 region has 15 residues.